The 2 T cell receptor beta chains in this list originate from one sample, sequenced in a study of STAT5B mutations in CD4+ large granular lymphocyte leukemia. TCRdb keeps only in-frame clones here, not all; method: immunoSEQ multiplex PCR. Among 30,000 or so clones, around four fifths were seen once, and the ten largest hold roughly 4.4%. Sequencing input: CD4+ T cells from blood buffy coats. The receptor set was obtained from a human donor in good health.

The V call is TRBV15, the J call TRBJ2-1, with D unclear. With 3 bases removed from V and 7 bases from J, the gap between germline ends came to 10 bases. The CDR3 has 13 amino acids. Germline CDR1 reads LNHNV; CDR2 reads YYDKDF (reference sequence). CDR3 amino acids: CATSRSGNNEQFF. The CDR3 DNA is TGTGCCACCAGCAGGTCCGGAAATAATGAGCAGTTCTTC.

The sample holds one count of this clone. The chain recombines TRBV7-3 with TRBJ1-4; D not certain. Trimming removed 4 bases at V and 0 bases at J, with 15 bases between. CDR1 is SGHTA, CDR2 FQGTGA, per germline. The CDR3 totals 17 residues. The CDR3 spells CASSSSFSPATNEKLFF. The CDR3 region has the DNA TGTGCCAGCAGCTCCTCCTTCTCACCTGCAACTAATGAAAAACTGTTTTTT. The full variable domain, its missing parts supplied by reference TRBV7-3 and TRBJ1-4, is GAGVSQTPSNKVTEKGKYVELRCDPISGHTALYWYRQSLGQGPEFLIYFQGTGAADDSGLPNDRFFAVRPEGSVSTLKIQRTERGDSAVYLCASSSSFSPATNEKLFFGSGTQLSVL.